The entry below gives a single T cell receptor beta chain sequence along with its context. Its antigen is not known. The data originate from a study of cytomegalovirus exposure and HLA in healthy donors. The V segment lost 7 bases and the J segment 5 bases; nucleotides outside the gene matches: 7. Germline assignment: CDR1 SQVTM and CDR2 ANQGSEA. This CDR3 is built from 13 residues. The PCR contained 60 Vbeta and 13 Jbeta primers. Produced via immunoSEQ multiplex PCR; TCRdb's table is partial and in-frame only. The sample includes some 130,000 clones, around 70% of them seen just once. Study findings and constraints: Later analysis identified over 15,000 TCR beta sequences associated with HLA alleles, using a false discovery rate threshold of 0.05. CMV serostatus was the sole immune exposure data available. Most sequenced TCRs were rare (though some public TCRs occurred in many donors). Researchers reported that a few CMV-associated chains were confirmed in vitro as CMV antigen-specific.

The chain links TRBV29-1 to TRBJ1-5; the match to TRBD1 covers 8 bases. The sequencing input was PBMCs. The source of this sequence is a male donor in good health and CMV-seronegative. CDR3 coding DNA: TGCAGCGCATGGACAGGGACGGATCAGCCCCAGCATTTT. It specifies CSAWTGTDQPQHF.